These 27 T cell receptor beta chains were sequenced from one sample in a study of T-cell memory formation after mild COVID-19. MiXCR, run by TCRdb on the 5' RACE reads, gives a single entry per CDR3 protein. The repertoire has some 150,000 distinct CDR3 sequences, about 5.7% of them found once; the top ten carry about 2%. The sample was PBMCs or a T cell subset sorted from them (not recorded which). These receptors came from an adult woman who had mild COVID-19 (a few samples of this study predate the infection). Cell type and time point are not known.

This clonotype was detected only a few times. The genes are TRBV6-1 and TRBJ2-7; 10 positions agree with TRBD2. Germline V gene lookup returns CDR1 MNHNS and CDR2 SASEGT. The V gene end was trimmed by 8 bases and the J gene end by 4 bases; junction bases not matched to a gene: 11. CDR3 length: 15 residues. The CDR3 DNA reads TGTGCCAGCGAAGTGCTAGCGGGAGTAAGGTACGAGCAGTACTTC. The encoded protein is CASEVLAGVRYEQYF.

This clonotype was observed many times. This chain uses TRBV13 with TRBJ2-1; the D gene is possibly TRBD2 (6 bases). This CDR3 comprises 12 residues. Between the trimmed V and J ends, which lost 5 bases and 12 bases, there was a span of 14 bases. Germline V CDR1 and CDR2: PRHDT, FYEKMQ (reference sequence). The CDR3 protein is CASSLAPGVQFF. As DNA, the CDR3 is TGTGCCAGCAGCCTAGCCCCGGGAGTGCAGTTCTTC. Complete variable domain (other parts from reference TRBV13 and TRBJ2-1): AAGVIQSPRHLIKEKRETATLKCYPIPRHDTVYWYQQGPGQDPQFLISFYEKMQSDKGSIPDRFSAQQFSDYHSELNMSSLELGDSALYFCASSLAPGVQFFGPGTRLTVL.

This clonotype was seen at least ten times. The chain carries TRBV29-1 and TRBJ2-1; 9 positions match TRBD1. The V and J ends lost 6 bases and 8 bases, in that order; junction bases with no gene match: 11. Germline CDR1 reads SQVTM; CDR2 reads ANQGSEA. The CDR3 covers 14 residues. The CDR3 coding sequence is TGCAGCGTACGTGGGGACAGGGAGGTCGATGAGCAGTTCTTC. This codes for CSVRGDREVDEQFF.

This clonotype was recorded at least ten times. J is TRBJ2-2 and V is TRBV4-1; 8 nucleotides align to TRBD2. The CDR3 runs 16 residues. CDR1 is MGHRA, CDR2 YSYEKL, per germline. The junction had 8 bases not matched to a gene; V was cut back by 4 bases and J by 4 bases. For the CDR3, the DNA is TGCGCCAGCAGCCCCTCGGGGGGGGCGGGCACCGGGGAGCTGTTTTTT. Encoded protein: CASSPSGGAGTGELFF.

At least ten counts were recorded for this clonotype. The V call is TRBV4-1, the J call TRBJ1-5; D is unresolved. V was shortened by 3 bases and J by 11 bases, with 23 bases between the two germline ends. The CDR3 is 16 residues long. Germline CDR1 MGHRA, CDR2 YSYEKL. CDR3 sequence reads: CASSHGRGSEFGAQHF. As DNA, the CDR3 is TGCGCCAGCAGCCATGGCCGAGGGTCGGAGTTCGGGGCCCAGCATTTT.

The table lists this clonotype with a few counts. The genes are TRBV12-3 or TRBV12-4 and TRBJ2-3, with 10 bases identical to TRBD2. Germline trimming cut 2 bases from V and 2 bases from J; bases unmatched to any gene: 4. The CDR3 runs to 16 residues. In DNA, the CDR3 is TGTGCCAGCAGTTTACTAGCGGGAGCCGTCACAGATACGCAGTATTTT. It is translated as CASSLLAGAVTDTQYF.

At least ten counts were recorded for this clonotype. The gene calls are TRBV7-9 and TRBJ1-1; TRBD1 might be the D (6 bases). Germline CDR1 and CDR2: SEHNR and FQNEAQ (reference sequence). This CDR3 is 17 amino acids long. Trimming stripped 2 bases from V and 1 base from J, with 17 bases between. CDR3 loop: CASSLTGRAVGNTEAFF. CDR3 nucleotide sequence: TGTGCCAGCAGCTTAACAGGGCGGGCGGTTGGGAACACTGAAGCTTTCTTT. The whole variable domain, filled in from reference TRBV7-9 and TRBJ1-1, reads DTGVSQNPRHKITKRGQNVTFRCDPISEHNRLYWYRQTLGQGPEFLTYFQNEAQLEKSRLLSDRFSAERPKGSFSTLEIQRTEQGDSAMYLCASSLTGRAVGNTEAFFGQGTRLTVV.

This clonotype was detected ten times or more. The rearrangement joins TRBV20-1 to TRBJ1-4; D might be TRBD1 (5 bases). Germline assignment: CDR1 DFQATT and CDR2 SNEGSKA (reference sequence). Between the trimmed V and J ends, which lost 3 bases and 0 bases, there was a span of 8 bases. This CDR3 is 14 amino acids long. CDR3 region: CSASRGSTNEKLFF. As DNA, the CDR3 is TGCAGTGCTAGTAGGGGTTCAACTAATGAAAAACTGTTTTTT.

The table lists this clonotype with a few counts. The chain uses TRBV20-1 and TRBJ2-1, with 8 bases matching TRBD1. The V and J ends lost 1 base and 8 bases, in that order; junction bases with no gene match: 4. The CDR3 consists of 13 residues. Germline values: CDR1 DFQATT, CDR2 SNEGSKA (reference sequence). CDR3 nucleotides: TGCAGTGCTAGAGTGGACAGGGTCCATGAGCAGTTCTTC. Translating gives CSARVDRVHEQFF.

The gene calls are TRBV5-1 and TRBJ2-2; a weak D match, TRBD1 (5 bases). The CDR3 spans 13 residues. V gave up 3 bases and J gave up 6 bases, with 9 bases separating them. Germline V gene sequence: CDR1 SGHRS, CDR2 YFSETQ. The CDR3 loop is CASSSGSPGELFF. Written as DNA, the CDR3 is TGCGCCAGCAGCTCAGGGTCGCCCGGGGAGCTGTTTTTT. The variable domain in full, completed from reference TRBV5-1 and TRBJ2-2, reads KAGVTQTPRYLIKTRGQQVTLSCSPISGHRSVSWYQQTPGQGLQFLFEYFSETQRNKGNFPGRFSGRQFSNSRSEMNVSTLELGDSALYLCASSSGSPGELFFGEGSRLTVL.

This clonotype has a count of ten or more. This chain joins TRBV5-1 and TRBJ2-6; D not certain. The CDR3 extends over 15 amino acids. Trimming left V 2 bases short and J 0 bases short, with 6 bases between. CDR1 is SGHRS, CDR2 YFSETQ, per germline. This CDR3 is CASSFKYSGANVLTF. CDR3 coding DNA: TGCGCCAGCAGCTTCAAGTACTCTGGGGCCAACGTCCTGACTTTC.

A word on this clonotype: Since a much larger clone is just one base distant, this may be a read error. This chain uses TRBV7-8 with TRBJ2-4, with D possibly being TRBD2 (5 bases). The J call may be wrong; the DNA end is better matched by TRBJ2-1. This CDR3 comprises 13 residues. Germline CDR1 is SGHVS and CDR2 is FQNEAQ. Here the CDR3 DNA reads TGTGCCAGCAGCCCCCTAGCCAAAAACATTCAGTTCTTC. Protein: CASSPLAKNIQFF.

This clonotype was picked up many times. The J gene is TRBJ2-2, the V gene TRBV5-1, with no clear D. Germline V lookup: CDR1 SGHRS, CDR2 YFSETQ. This CDR3 has 13 residues. Trimming took 4 bases from V and 1 from J, leaving 5 bases between them. The CDR3 spells CASSTGNTGELFF. The CDR3 nucleotides are TGCGCCAGCAGCACGGGGAACACCGGGGAGCTGTTTTTT.

This clonotype has more than one count but fewer than ten. The V and J genes are TRBV11-2 and TRBJ1-1; 8 bases fit TRBD1. Unmatched junction bases numbered 6, after V lost 5 bases and J lost 4 bases. The CDR3 has 14 residues. Germline V gene data show CDR1 as SGHAT and CDR2 as FQNNGV. The CDR3 region has the DNA TGTGCCAGCAGCCAGACAGACAGGGGCACTGAAGCTTTCTTT. Amino acids: CASSQTDRGTEAFF. Full variable domain (rest looked up from reference TRBV11-2 and TRBJ1-1): EAGVAQSPRYKIIEKRQSVAFWCNPISGHATLYWYQQILGQGPKLLIQFQNNGVVDDSQLPKDRFSAERLKGVDSTLKIQPAKLEDSAVYLCASSQTDRGTEAFFGQGTRLTVV.

This chain links TRBV5-1 with TRBJ2-5; 9 positions agree with TRBD2. The V segment lost 0 bases and the J segment 3 bases; nucleotides outside the gene matches: 9. The CDR3 consists of 17 residues. Germline CDR1 and CDR2: SGHRS and YFSETQ. The CDR3 nucleotides read TGCGCCAGCAGCTTGGAGGTGCGGGTAGCGGGAGAAGAGACCCAGTACTTC. As protein: CASSLEVRVAGEETQYF. The variable domain in full, with the rest retrieved from reference TRBV5-1 and TRBJ2-5, is KAGVTQTPRYLIKTRGQQVTLSCSPISGHRSVSWYQQTPGQGLQFLFEYFSETQRNKGNFPGRFSGRQFSNSRSEMNVSTLELGDSALYLCASSLEVRVAGEETQYFGPGTRLLVL.

This clonotype came up many times. The rearrangement uses TRBV24-1 and TRBJ1-2, with D possibly matching TRBD1 (5 bases). V was trimmed by 4 bases and J by 4 bases, leaving 12 bases between them. CDR1 and CDR2 (germline): KGHDR, SFDVKD. The CDR3 contains 14 residues. The CDR3 spells CATSDSGQFYGYTF. The CDR3 region has the DNA TGTGCCACCAGTGACTCCGGACAATTCTATGGCTACACCTTC.

This clonotype has ten or more counts. The genes are TRBV12-3 or TRBV12-4 and TRBJ2-5; TRBD1 aligns across 7 bases. The CDR3 is 14 residues long. With 3 bases clipped from V and 5 bases from J, the junction kept 6 bases outside the gene matches. In DNA form, the CDR3 reads TGTGCCAGCAGTTTTTCACAGGGGTATGAGACCCAGTACTTC. Its protein product is CASSFSQGYETQYF.

J is TRBJ2-7 and V is TRBV5-6; either TRBD1 or TRBD2 may supply D (6 bases each). The CDR3 has 16 amino acids. The V end lost 0 bases, the J end lost 7 bases, and 20 bases lay between the germline ends. Germline V gene data show CDR1 as SGHDT and CDR2 as YYEEEE. In nucleotides, the CDR3 is TGTGCCAGCAGCTTGGCTGGGGGCAGCCGGGGGAGGGAGCAGTACTTC. This sequence encodes CASSLAGGSRGREQYF.

This clonotype was counted many times. The rearrangement uses TRBV7-3 and TRBJ2-3, with D possibly matching TRBD2 (6 bases). Deletions cut 2 bases from V and 6 bases from J, with 21 bases between. The CDR3 covers 17 residues. CDR1 SGHTA and CDR2 FQGTGA come from the germline V gene. CDR3 nucleotides: TGTGCCAGCAGCTTAGGGGGGTCGGGACTGGTCCGGGATACGCAGTATTTT. Residues: CASSLGGSGLVRDTQYF. The complete variable domain, with remaining parts taken from reference TRBV7-3 and TRBJ2-3, reads GAGVSQTPSNKVTEKGKYVELRCDPISGHTALYWYRQSLGQGPEFLIYFQGTGAADDSGLPNDRFFAVRPEGSVSTLKIQRTERGDSAVYLCASSLGGSGLVRDTQYFGPGTRLTVL.

This clonotype was seen more than once but under ten times. CDR3 sequence (DNA): TGTGCCAGCAGGGATGCCGGGACTAGCGGGATCAGTCGCACAGATACGCAGTATTTT. Its translation: CASRDAGTSGISRTDTQYF. This chain links TRBV12-3 or TRBV12-4 with TRBJ2-3; 13 bases are a match to TRBD2. This CDR3 has 19 amino acids. Trimming took 6 bases from V and 1 from J; bases not matched to a gene: 13.

This clonotype showed up many times. V is TRBV5-6 and J is TRBJ2-3; tentatively, D is TRBD2 (6 bases). CDR1 is SGHDT and CDR2 is YYEEEE in the germline V gene. The CDR3 contains 17 residues. Trimming left V 4 bases short and J 4 bases short, with 22 bases between. This chain's CDR3 is CASSTTLAPMRSDTQYF. The CDR3 coding sequence is TGTGCCAGCAGCACTACTCTAGCGCCGATGAGGTCAGATACGCAGTATTTT.

This clonotype came up a few times. The J gene is TRBJ1-1, the V gene TRBV12-3 or TRBV12-4; maybe TRBD1 (6 bases). CDR3 length: 15 amino acids. Trimming left V 1 base short and J 5 bases short, with 14 bases between. CDR3 bases: TGTGCCAGCAGTTTAGTAGGGCAGGGGAGAACTGAAGCTTTCTTT. Translation: CASSLVGQGRTEAFF.

CDR3 residues: CASSPISGGRNTGELFF. The CDR3 region has the DNA TGTGCCAGCAGCCCCATCTCGGGGGGGCGTAACACCGGGGAGCTGTTTTTT. The chain links TRBV14 to TRBJ2-2, with 8 bases lining up with TRBD2. Trimming took 4 bases from V and 2 from J; bases not matched to a gene: 9. CDR3 length equals 17 residues. Germline values: CDR1 SGHDN, CDR2 FVKESK. Complete variable domain (other parts from reference TRBV14 and TRBJ2-2): EAGVTQFPSHSVIEKGQTVTLRCDPISGHDNLYWYRRVMGKEIKFLLHFVKESKQDESGMPNNRFLAERTGGTYSTLKVQPAELEDSGVYFCASSPISGGRNTGELFFGEGSRLTVL.

This clonotype has a count of ten or more. The chain recombines TRBV4-2 with TRBJ2-1; TRBD2 agrees at 14 bases. The CDR3 sequence is 16 residues long. J gave up 10 bases and V 1 base, and 6 bases lay outside the gene matches. Germline CDR1 and CDR2: LGHNA and YNFKEQ. This CDR3 reads CASSQVGTSGSLEQFF. For the CDR3, the DNA is TGTGCCAGCAGCCAAGTAGGGACTAGCGGGAGTTTAGAGCAGTTCTTC.

The chain couples TRBV4-1 to TRBJ2-2; 8 positions agree with TRBD2. This CDR3 has 14 amino acids. Trimming took 4 bases from V and 7 from J; bases not matched to a gene: 5. Germline CDR1 is MGHRA and CDR2 is YSYEKL. The CDR3 DNA reads TGCGCCAGCAGCCGAACCCGGGGGGGCGGGGAGCTGTTTTTT. Its protein is CASSRTRGGGELFF.

This clonotype has only a few counts. The genes are TRBV30 and TRBJ1-2; D perhaps matches TRBD1 (5 bases). The CDR3 has 13 amino acids. Trimming removed 2 bases from V and 7 bases from J, with 14 bases in between. The germline gives CDR1 GTSNPN, CDR2 SVGIG (reference sequence). In nucleotides, the CDR3 is TGTGCCTGGAGTAGGGGCAGCCCGGCTGGCTACACCTTC. Encoded protein: CAWSRGSPAGYTF.

Ten or more counts support this clonotype. V gene TRBV27 combines with J gene TRBJ2-7; D is perhaps TRBD1 (6 bases). The germline V gene has CDR1 MNHEY and CDR2 SMNVEV (reference sequence). The V gene lost 8 bases and the J gene lost 3 bases, with 14 bases spanning the gap. The CDR3 has 13 amino acids. This CDR3 reads CASSPTGYYEQYF. CDR3 sequence (DNA): TGTGCCAGCTCTCCAACAGGGTACTACGAGCAGTACTTC.